The 26 T cell receptor beta chains in this list originate from one sample, sequenced in a study of T cell clonotyping in hematopoietic cell transplantation. The assay was immunoSEQ multiplex PCR, and TCRdb's table has in-frame clones only and misses some. The sample consists of roughly 80,000 clones, 96% of them appearing once. The time point was: recipient sample about 28 days before transplant, after cytoreduction. Sequencing used peripheral blood mononuclear cells, obtained before stem cell transplant. All receptors derive from a woman between 45 and 65 years old with acute myeloid leukemia. Some clones in this sample may be carry-over from other donors' samples.

The chain combines TRBV5-1 with TRBJ2-7, with TRBD2 matching over 8 bases. Looked up from germline, CDR1 is SGHRS and CDR2 is YFSETQ. The V and J ends lost 3 bases and 5 bases, in that order; junction bases with no gene match: 7. The CDR3 is 14 amino acids. The CDR3 region has the DNA TGCGCCAGCAGCTACTCGGGAGGGAGCGACGAGCAGTACTTC. It translates to CASSYSGGSDEQYF.

The rearrangement links TRBV28 to TRBJ1-1; D is ambiguous. This CDR3 has 14 amino acids. Germline V CDR1 and CDR2: MDHEN, SYDVKM. V was clipped by 6 bases and J by 5 bases, with 16 bases between them. The CDR3 loop reads CASRYDTGGTEAFF. CDR3 coding DNA: TGTGCCAGCAGGTATGACACGGGTGGGACTGAAGCTTTCTTT.

The chain joins TRBV28 to TRBJ1-5; no firm D call. The V end was cut by 5 bases, the J end by 4 bases, with 9 bases between. This CDR3 has 13 residues. Per the germline V gene, CDR1 is MDHEN and CDR2 is SYDVKM. The CDR3 here is CASSQTRNQPQHF. As DNA, the CDR3 is TGTGCCAGCAGTCAGACAAGAAATCAGCCCCAGCATTTT. The full variable domain, in which reference TRBV28 and TRBJ1-5 provide the parts outside the CDR3, is DVKVTQSSRYLVKRTGEKVFLECVQDMDHENMFWYRQDPGLGLRLIYFSYDVKMKEKGDIPEGYSVSREKKERFSLILESASTNQTSMYLCASSQTRNQPQHFGDGTRLSIL.

This chain joins TRBV6-5 and TRBJ1-2; 9 bases match TRBD1. The J segment lost 7 bases and the V segment lost 4 bases, leaving 13 bases of the junction unmatched. The CDR3 extends over 16 amino acids. The V gene's germline CDR1 is MNHEY and CDR2 SVGAGI. CDR3 in amino acids: CASSSTGTGFTVGYTF. Written as DNA, the CDR3 is TGTGCCAGCAGTTCTACCGGGACAGGGTTTACTGTTGGCTACACCTTC.

V is TRBV28 and J is TRBJ2-3; D ambiguous. The germline gives CDR1 MDHEN, CDR2 SYDVKM. Trimming stripped 6 bases from V and 2 bases from J, with 12 bases between. The CDR3 is made up of 14 amino acids. The CDR3 DNA follows: TGTGCCAGCAGCTACCTAGGGCCCACAGATACGCAGTATTTT. Protein: CASSYLGPTDTQYF.

V usage is TRBV6-6 and J usage is TRBJ1-1, with D hard to call. The CDR3 covers 15 residues. The germline V and J ends were trimmed by 2 bases and 4 bases, with 14 bases remaining between them. Germline V gene data show CDR1 as MNHNY and CDR2 as SVGAGI (reference sequence). The CDR3 sequence is CASSYESLLATEAFF. CDR3 nucleotide sequence: TGTGCCAGCAGTTACGAAAGCCTTTTGGCCACTGAAGCTTTCTTT.

The chain employs TRBV29-1 and TRBJ2-3, with D possibly being TRBD2 (5 bases). Germline V gene data show CDR1 as SQVTM and CDR2 as ANQGSEA. The CDR3 is made up of 14 amino acids. The V and J ends lost 3 bases and 3 bases respectively, with 13 bases between them. CDR3 amino acids: CSVEGGGRTDTQYF. The CDR3 DNA sequence: TGCAGCGTTGAGGGCGGAGGTAGGACAGATACGCAGTATTTT.

V and J are TRBV6-5 and TRBJ1-2; no clear D gene. The CDR3 is made up of 11 amino acids. CDR1 is MNHEY and CDR2 is SVGAGI in the germline V gene. The germline V and J ends were trimmed by 8 bases and 5 bases, with 9 bases remaining between them. DNA for the CDR3: TGTGCCAGCGGGCCCCTTTATGGCTACACCTTC. Its translation: CASGPLYGYTF.

The chain recombines TRBV7-2 with TRBJ2-5, with TRBD2 matching 8 bases. V lost 5 bases and J lost 5; bases outside the gene matches: 1. Germline V lookup: CDR1 SGHTA, CDR2 FQGNSA. This CDR3 region has 12 residues. Here the CDR3 reads CASSGGGETQYF. The CDR3 DNA follows: TGTGCCAGCAGCGGCGGGGGGGAGACCCAGTACTTC.

The CDR3 spells CASSSRQGRKVYEQYF. As DNA, the CDR3 is TGTGCCAGCAGTTCAAGACAGGGGCGGAAGGTCTACGAGCAGTACTTC. This sequence joins TRBV27 and TRBJ2-7, with 8 bases lining up with TRBD1. This CDR3 contains 16 residues. Germline CDR1 and CDR2: MNHEY and SMNVEV (reference sequence). Germline trimming cut 4 bases from V and 3 bases from J; bases unmatched to any gene: 11.

V is TRBV30 and J is TRBJ1-2; D remains unclear. V was clipped by 5 bases and J by 2 bases, with 3 bases between them. Germline assignment: CDR1 GTSNPN and CDR2 SVGIG (reference sequence). This CDR3 has 10 amino acids. The CDR3 spells CAWRNYGYTF. CDR3 sequence (DNA): TGTGCCTGGCGAAACTATGGCTACACCTTC.

The genes are TRBV6-6 and TRBJ2-5, with 8 bases fitting TRBD2. Per germline, CDR1 MNHNY and CDR2 SVGAGI (reference sequence). The CDR3 totals 14 residues. V lost 7 bases to trimming and J lost 5 bases; unmatched junction nucleotides: 9. The CDR3: CASKPQAGVETQYF. CDR3 in DNA: TGTGCCAGCAAACCGCAAGCGGGGGTGGAGACCCAGTACTTC.

This sequence joins TRBV19 and TRBJ1-1; TRBD1 aligns across 8 bases. V shed 0 bases and J 6 bases; nucleotides not matched to a gene: 3. CDR1 is LNHDA, CDR2 SQIVND, per germline (reference sequence). CDR3 length: 14 amino acids. CDR3 bases: TGTGCCAGTAGTATAGAGGAGACAGGGGCTGAAGCTTTCTTT. It yields the protein CASSIEETGAEAFF. Full variable domain (missing parts from reference TRBV19 and TRBJ1-1): DGGITQSPKYLFRKEGQNVTLSCEQNLNHDAMYWYRQDPGQGLRLIYYSQIVNDFQKGDIAEGYSVSREKKESFPLTVTSAQKNPTAFYLCASSIEETGAEAFFGQGTRLTVV.

The chain employs TRBV6-1 and TRBJ1-2, with TRBD1 matching 9 bases. The V gene end was trimmed by 7 bases and the J gene end by 5 bases; junction bases not matched to a gene: 8. Germline CDR1 reads MNHNS; CDR2 reads SASEGT. The CDR3 runs to 14 residues. Here the CDR3 DNA reads TGTGCCAGCACCCCGGGACAGGGTTCTTATGGCTACACCTTC. Translated, it gives CASTPGQGSYGYTF.

The chain couples TRBV18 to TRBJ2-1; D may match TRBD1 or TRBD2 (7 bases each). The CDR3 runs 15 residues. Per the germline V gene, CDR1 is KGHSH and CDR2 is LQKENI. V lost 3 bases and J lost 9, with 18 bases in between. CDR3 nucleotides: TGTGCCAGCTCACCTCGACAGGGAGGGAGGGCTGAGCAGTTCTTC. It is translated as CASSPRQGGRAEQFF.

The chain couples TRBV5-1 to TRBJ2-3; D ambiguous. This CDR3 comprises 16 residues. Trimming removed 0 bases from V and 0 bases from J, with 11 bases in between. Germline loops: CDR1 SGHRS, CDR2 YFSETQ. CDR3 region: CASSLVQTPSTDTQYF. The CDR3 coding sequence is TGCGCCAGCAGCTTGGTCCAGACACCAAGCACAGATACGCAGTATTTT. Based on the CDR3 plus reference TRBV5-1 and TRBJ2-3, the full variable domain is KAGVTQTPRYLIKTRGQQVTLSCSPISGHRSVSWYQQTPGQGLQFLFEYFSETQRNKGNFPGRFSGRQFSNSRSEMNVSTLELGDSALYLCASSLVQTPSTDTQYFGPGTRLTVL.

V is TRBV7-8 and J is TRBJ2-1, with TRBD2 matching over 8 bases. The germline V gene has CDR1 SGHVS and CDR2 FQNEAQ. This CDR3 region has 16 residues. The V segment lost 1 base and the J segment 7 bases; nucleotides outside the gene matches: 9. CDR3 loop: CASSLVGRGGLNEQFF. The CDR3 region has the DNA TGTGCCAGCAGCTTAGTCGGTCGCGGGGGGTTGAATGAGCAGTTCTTC.

The CDR3: CAWSGQIDQPQHF. CDR3 sequence (DNA): TGTGCCTGGAGTGGGCAGATTGATCAGCCCCAGCATTTT. The chain couples TRBV30 to TRBJ1-5, with D hard to call. V lost 1 base to trimming and J lost 5 bases, with 9 bases between them. Germline V CDR1 and CDR2: GTSNPN, SVGIG (reference sequence). The CDR3 is 13 amino acids.

The J gene is TRBJ2-7, the V gene TRBV4-2, with TRBD2 matching 10 bases. CDR1 is LGHNA, CDR2 YNFKEQ, per germline. The length of the CDR3 is 16 residues. Trimming cost V 0 bases and J 6 bases; bases outside gene matches: 8. Here the CDR3 reads CASSQDRASGGPEQYF. Written as DNA, the CDR3 is TGTGCCAGCAGCCAAGATCGAGCTAGCGGGGGACCCGAGCAGTACTTC.

The rearrangement links TRBV5-6 to TRBJ1-5; 7 bases are a match to TRBD1. The CDR3 is made up of 15 amino acids. With V trimmed by 2 bases and J by 6 bases, 8 bases remained unmatched. Germline lookup yields CDR1 SGHDT and CDR2 YYEEEE. CDR3 residues: CASSLPLDRTQPQHF. DNA of the CDR3: TGTGCCAGCAGCTTACCGTTGGACAGGACTCAGCCCCAGCATTTT. Supplemented by reference TRBV5-6 and TRBJ1-5, the full variable domain reads DAGVTQSPTHLIKTRGQQVTLRCSPKSGHDTVSWYQQALGQGPQFIFQYYEEEERQRGNFPDRFSGHQFPNYSSELNVNALLLGDSALYLCASSLPLDRTQPQHFGDGTRLSIL.

The chain has TRBV5-1 and TRBJ2-5; D possibly corresponds to TRBD2 (5 bases). The V end lost 1 base, the J end lost 7 bases, and 11 bases lay between the germline ends. CDR3 length: 13 amino acids. Per germline, CDR1 SGHRS and CDR2 YFSETQ. The CDR3 is CASSLLGEGTQYF. The CDR3 bases are TGCGCCAGCAGCTTGCTGGGAGAGGGGACCCAGTACTTC.

J is TRBJ1-3 and V is TRBV6-1; 8 bases match TRBD1. CDR3 length equals 15 residues. Germline-derived CDR1 and CDR2 are MNHNS and SASEGT. V was clipped by 7 bases and J by 0 bases; unmatched bases: 5. As DNA, the CDR3 is TGTGCCAGCAAGAGGACAGGGTACTCTGGAAACACCATATATTTT. Translated, it gives CASKRTGYSGNTIYF.

This clone was seen a single time. The rearrangement uses TRBV28 and TRBJ2-7; 7 bases agree with TRBD1. CDR3 size: 15 residues. Trimming at V came to 2 bases and at J to 2 bases, leaving 6 bases not matched to a gene. Germline V lookup: CDR1 MDHEN, CDR2 SYDVKM. The CDR3 here is CASSLPGQKTYEQYF. In nucleotides, the CDR3 is TGTGCCAGCAGTTTACCGGGACAGAAAACCTACGAGCAGTACTTC.

The chain carries TRBV19 and TRBJ1-5, with no clear D. The CDR3 has 13 residues. Per germline, CDR1 LNHDA and CDR2 SQIVND (reference sequence). The germline V and J ends were trimmed by 3 bases and 6 bases, with 9 bases remaining between them. The CDR3 sequence: CASSILGPQPQHF. The DNA of the CDR3 is TGTGCCAGTAGTATTCTGGGCCCTCAGCCCCAGCATTTT.

This clone was detected once. J is TRBJ2-7 and V is TRBV7-6, with 8 bases fitting TRBD2. Germline CDR1 is SGHVS and CDR2 is FNYEAQ. The V gene end was trimmed by 1 base and the J gene end by 4 bases; junction bases not matched to a gene: 3. CDR3 length: 14 amino acids. Written as DNA, the CDR3 is TGTGCCAGCAGCTTAGAGTCTAGCGGGTACGAGCAGTACTTC. It yields the protein CASSLESSGYEQYF. Full variable domain (outside the CDR3, taken from reference TRBV7-6 and TRBJ2-7): GAGVSQSPRYKVTKRGQDVALRCDPISGHVSLYWYRQALGQGPEFLTYFNYEAQQDKSGLPNDRFSAERPEGSISTLTIQRTEQRDSAMYRCASSLESSGYEQYFGPGTRLTVT.

CDR3 nucleotide sequence: TGTGCCAGCAGCATGGGGGACAGCACAGATACGCAGTATTTT. Translating it yields CASSMGDSTDTQYF. V usage is TRBV6-1 and J usage is TRBJ2-3; the D gene could be TRBD1 or TRBD2 (5 bases each). Germline V gene sequence: CDR1 MNHNS, CDR2 SASEGT. The length of the CDR3 is 14 residues. The V and J ends lost 6 bases and 0 bases respectively, with 10 bases between them.